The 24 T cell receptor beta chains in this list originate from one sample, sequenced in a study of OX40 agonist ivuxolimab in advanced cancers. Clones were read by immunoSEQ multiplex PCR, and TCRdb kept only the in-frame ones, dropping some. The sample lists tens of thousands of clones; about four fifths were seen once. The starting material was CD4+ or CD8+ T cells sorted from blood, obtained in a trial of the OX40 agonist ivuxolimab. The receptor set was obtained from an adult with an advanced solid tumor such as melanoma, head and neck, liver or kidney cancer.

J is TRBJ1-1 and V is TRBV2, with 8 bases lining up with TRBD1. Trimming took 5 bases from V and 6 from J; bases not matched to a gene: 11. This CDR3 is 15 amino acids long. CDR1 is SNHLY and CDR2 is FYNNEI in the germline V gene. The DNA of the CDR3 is TGTGCCAGCAGTAGGGAGGGACAGGCAATTTCTGAAGCTTTCTTT. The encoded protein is CASSREGQAISEAFF.

The CDR3 DNA follows: TGTGCCACCAGCAGCAGGGCCGGAAGCTCTAATGAAAAACTGTTTTTT. Translation: CATSSRAGSSNEKLFF. V gene TRBV15 combines with J gene TRBJ1-4, with D perhaps TRBD1 (5 bases). The CDR3 totals 16 residues. Between the trimmed V and J ends, which lost 3 bases and 3 bases, there was a span of 14 bases. Germline V gene sequence: CDR1 LNHNV, CDR2 YYDKDF (reference sequence).

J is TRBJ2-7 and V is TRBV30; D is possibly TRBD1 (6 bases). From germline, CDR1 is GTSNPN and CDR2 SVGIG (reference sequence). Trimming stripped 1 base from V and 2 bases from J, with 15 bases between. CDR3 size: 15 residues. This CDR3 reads CAWSGQGIGTYEQYF. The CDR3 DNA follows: TGTGCCTGGAGTGGCCAGGGGATAGGAACCTACGAGCAGTACTTC.

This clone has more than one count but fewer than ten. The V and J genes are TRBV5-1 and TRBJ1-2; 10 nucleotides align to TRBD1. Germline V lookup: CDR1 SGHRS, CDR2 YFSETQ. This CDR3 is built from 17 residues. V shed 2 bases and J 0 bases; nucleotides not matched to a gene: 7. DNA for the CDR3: TGCGCCAGCAGCTTAAGCGGACAGGGGGTCTCTAACTATGGCTACACCTTC. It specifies CASSLSGQGVSNYGYTF.

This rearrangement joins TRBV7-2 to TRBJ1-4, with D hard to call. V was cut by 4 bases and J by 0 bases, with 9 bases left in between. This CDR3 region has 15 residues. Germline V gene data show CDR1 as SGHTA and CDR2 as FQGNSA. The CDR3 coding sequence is TGTGCCAGCAGCTCCCGGGCTACAACTAATGAAAAACTGTTTTTT. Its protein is CASSSRATTNEKLFF.

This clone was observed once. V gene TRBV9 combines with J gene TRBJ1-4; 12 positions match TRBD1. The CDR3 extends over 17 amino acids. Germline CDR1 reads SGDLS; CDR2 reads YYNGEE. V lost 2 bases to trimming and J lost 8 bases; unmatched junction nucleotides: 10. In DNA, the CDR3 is TGTGCCAGCAGCGTCGGGACAGGGGGCACCGATGGCGAAAAACTGTTTTTT. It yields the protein CASSVGTGGTDGEKLFF.

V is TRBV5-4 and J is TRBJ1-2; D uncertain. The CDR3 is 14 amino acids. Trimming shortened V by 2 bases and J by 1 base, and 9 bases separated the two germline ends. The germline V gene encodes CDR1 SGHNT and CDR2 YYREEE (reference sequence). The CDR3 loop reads CASSFAEINYGYTF. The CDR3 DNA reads TGTGCCAGCAGCTTCGCAGAGATTAACTATGGCTACACCTTC. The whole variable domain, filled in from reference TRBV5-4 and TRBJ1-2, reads ETGVTQSPTHLIKTRGQQVTLRCSSQSGHNTVSWYQQALGQGPQFIFQYYREEENGRGNFPPRFSGLQFPNYSSELNVNALELDDSALYLCASSFAEINYGYTFGSGTRLTVV.

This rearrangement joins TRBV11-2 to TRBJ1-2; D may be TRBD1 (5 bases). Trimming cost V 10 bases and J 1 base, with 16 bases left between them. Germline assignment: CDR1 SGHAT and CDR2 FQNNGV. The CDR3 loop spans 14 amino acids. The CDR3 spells CATTKGRVNYGYTF. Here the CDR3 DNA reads TGTGCCACAACGAAGGGACGGGTTAACTATGGCTACACCTTC.

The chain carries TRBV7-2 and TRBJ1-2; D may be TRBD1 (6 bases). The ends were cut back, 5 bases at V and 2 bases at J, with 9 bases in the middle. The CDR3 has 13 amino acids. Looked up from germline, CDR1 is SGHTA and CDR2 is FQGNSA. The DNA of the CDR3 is TGTGCCAGCAGCCATGGACAGAACTATGGCTACACCTTC. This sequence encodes CASSHGQNYGYTF.

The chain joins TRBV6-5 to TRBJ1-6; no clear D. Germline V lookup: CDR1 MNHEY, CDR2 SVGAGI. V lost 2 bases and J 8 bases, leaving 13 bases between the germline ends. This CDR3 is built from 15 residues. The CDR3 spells CASSYEGFRDSPLHF. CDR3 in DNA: TGTGCCAGCAGTTACGAGGGTTTTCGGGATTCACCCCTCCACTTT.

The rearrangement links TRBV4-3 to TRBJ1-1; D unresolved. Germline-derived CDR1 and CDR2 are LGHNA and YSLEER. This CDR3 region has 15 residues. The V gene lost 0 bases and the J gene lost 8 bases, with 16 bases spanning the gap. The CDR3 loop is CASSQDHPREGEAFF. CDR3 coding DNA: TGCGCCAGCAGCCAAGATCACCCCCGGGAGGGAGAAGCTTTCTTT.

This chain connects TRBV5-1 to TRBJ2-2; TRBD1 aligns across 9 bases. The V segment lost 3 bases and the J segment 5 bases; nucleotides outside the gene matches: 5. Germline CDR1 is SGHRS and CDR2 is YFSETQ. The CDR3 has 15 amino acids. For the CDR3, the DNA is TGCGCCAGCAGCTCCCGGACAGGGGATACCGGGGAGCTGTTTTTT. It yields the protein CASSSRTGDTGELFF.

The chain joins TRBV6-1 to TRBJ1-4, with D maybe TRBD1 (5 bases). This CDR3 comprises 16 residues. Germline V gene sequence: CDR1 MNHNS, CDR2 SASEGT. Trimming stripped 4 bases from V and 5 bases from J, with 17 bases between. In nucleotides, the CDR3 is TGTGCCAGCAGTGGTCTCTCCCGGGGGATAAATGAAAAACTGTTTTTT. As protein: CASSGLSRGINEKLFF.

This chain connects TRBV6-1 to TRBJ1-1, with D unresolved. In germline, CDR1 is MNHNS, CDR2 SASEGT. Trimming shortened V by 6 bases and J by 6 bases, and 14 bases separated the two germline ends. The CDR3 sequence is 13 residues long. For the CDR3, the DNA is TGTGCCAGCAGCGGACCTAAGGACGCTGAAGCTTTCTTT. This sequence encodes CASSGPKDAEAFF.

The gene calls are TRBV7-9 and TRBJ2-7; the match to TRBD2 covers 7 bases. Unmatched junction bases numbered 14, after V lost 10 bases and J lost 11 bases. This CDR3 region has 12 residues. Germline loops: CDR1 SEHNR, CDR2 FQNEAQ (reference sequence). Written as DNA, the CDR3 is TGTGCCATCCAACCCGGGGGGTATGGAGAGTACTTC. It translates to CAIQPGGYGEYF.

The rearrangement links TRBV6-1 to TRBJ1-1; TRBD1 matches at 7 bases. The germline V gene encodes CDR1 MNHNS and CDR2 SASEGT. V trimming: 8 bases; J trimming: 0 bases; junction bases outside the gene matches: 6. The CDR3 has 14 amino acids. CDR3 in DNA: TGTGCCAGCCAACTGACAGGGATGAACACTGAAGCTTTCTTT. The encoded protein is CASQLTGMNTEAFF.

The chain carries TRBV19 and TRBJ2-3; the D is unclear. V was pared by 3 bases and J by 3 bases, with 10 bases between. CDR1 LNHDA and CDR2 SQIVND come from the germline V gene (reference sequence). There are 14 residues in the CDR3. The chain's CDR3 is CASSIGQVTDTQYF. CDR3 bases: TGTGCCAGTAGTATCGGGCAGGTGACAGATACGCAGTATTTT.

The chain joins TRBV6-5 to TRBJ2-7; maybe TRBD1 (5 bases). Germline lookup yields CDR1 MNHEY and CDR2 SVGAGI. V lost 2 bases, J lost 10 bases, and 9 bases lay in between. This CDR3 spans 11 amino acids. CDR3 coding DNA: TGTGCCAGCAGTTACGGGGCGGTACAGTACTTC. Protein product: CASSYGAVQYF.

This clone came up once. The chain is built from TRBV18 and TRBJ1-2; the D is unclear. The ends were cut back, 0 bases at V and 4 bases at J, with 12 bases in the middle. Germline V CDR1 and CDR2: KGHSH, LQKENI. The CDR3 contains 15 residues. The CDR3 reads CASSPPEQLVYGYTF. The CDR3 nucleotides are TGTGCCAGCTCACCACCGGAACAGCTGGTCTATGGCTACACCTTC. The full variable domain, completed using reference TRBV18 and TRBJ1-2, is NAGVMQNPRHLVRRRGQEARLRCSPMKGHSHVYWYRQLPEEGLKFMVYLQKENIIDESGMPKERFSAEFPKEGPSILRIQQVVRGDSAAYFCASSPPEQLVYGYTFGSGTRLTVV.

CDR3 in amino acids: CASSPPTGMLSYGYTF. CDR3 coding DNA: TGTGCCAGCTCACCCCCGACAGGCATGCTCTCGTATGGCTACACCTTC. The chain is built from TRBV18 and TRBJ1-2, with a weak D call TRBD1 (6 bases). V gave up 3 bases and J gave up 5 bases, with 19 bases separating them. The germline CDR1 and CDR2 sequences are KGHSH and LQKENI. This CDR3 spans 16 amino acids.

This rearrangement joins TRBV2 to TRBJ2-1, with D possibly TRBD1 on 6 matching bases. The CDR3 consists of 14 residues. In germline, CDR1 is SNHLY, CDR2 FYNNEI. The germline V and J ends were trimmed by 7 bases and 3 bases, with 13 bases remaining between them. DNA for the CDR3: TGTGCCAGCACCAAGACAGGAGACTACAATGAGCAGTTCTTC. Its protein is CASTKTGDYNEQFF.

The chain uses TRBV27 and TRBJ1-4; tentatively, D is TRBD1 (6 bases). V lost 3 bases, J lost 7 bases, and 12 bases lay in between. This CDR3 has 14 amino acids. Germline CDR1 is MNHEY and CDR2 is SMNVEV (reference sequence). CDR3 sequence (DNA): TGTGCCAGCAGTTTCCGCGGGGGCCGTGAAAAACTGTTTTTT. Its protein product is CASSFRGGREKLFF.

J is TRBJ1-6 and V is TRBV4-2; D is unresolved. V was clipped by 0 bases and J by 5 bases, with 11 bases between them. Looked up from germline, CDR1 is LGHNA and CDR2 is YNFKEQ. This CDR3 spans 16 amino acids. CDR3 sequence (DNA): TGTGCCAGCAGCCAAGATCGCAGCGCAGATAATTCACCCCTCCACTTT. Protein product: CASSQDRSADNSPLHF.

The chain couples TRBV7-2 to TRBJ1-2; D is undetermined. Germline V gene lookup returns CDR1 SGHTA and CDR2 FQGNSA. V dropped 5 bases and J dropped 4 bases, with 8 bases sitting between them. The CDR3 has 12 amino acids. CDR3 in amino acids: CASSRLAYGYTF. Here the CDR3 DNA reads TGTGCCAGCAGCCGCCTAGCCTATGGCTACACCTTC.